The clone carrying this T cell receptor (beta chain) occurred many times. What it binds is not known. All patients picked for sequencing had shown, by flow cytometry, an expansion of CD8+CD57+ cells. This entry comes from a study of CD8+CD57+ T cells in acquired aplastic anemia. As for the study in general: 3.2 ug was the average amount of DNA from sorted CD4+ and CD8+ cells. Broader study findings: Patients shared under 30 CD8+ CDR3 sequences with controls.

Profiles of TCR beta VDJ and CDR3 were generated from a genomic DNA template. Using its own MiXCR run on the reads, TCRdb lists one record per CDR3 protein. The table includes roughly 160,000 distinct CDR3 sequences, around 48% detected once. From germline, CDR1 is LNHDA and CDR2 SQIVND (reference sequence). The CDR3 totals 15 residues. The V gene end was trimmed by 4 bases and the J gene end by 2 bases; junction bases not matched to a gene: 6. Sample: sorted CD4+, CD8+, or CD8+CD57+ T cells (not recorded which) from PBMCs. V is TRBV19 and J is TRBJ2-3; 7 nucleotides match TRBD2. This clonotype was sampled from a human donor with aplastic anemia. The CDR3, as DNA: TGTGCCAGTAGTACGCGCGGGGGAGACACAGATACGCAGTATTTT. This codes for CASSTRGGDTDTQYF.